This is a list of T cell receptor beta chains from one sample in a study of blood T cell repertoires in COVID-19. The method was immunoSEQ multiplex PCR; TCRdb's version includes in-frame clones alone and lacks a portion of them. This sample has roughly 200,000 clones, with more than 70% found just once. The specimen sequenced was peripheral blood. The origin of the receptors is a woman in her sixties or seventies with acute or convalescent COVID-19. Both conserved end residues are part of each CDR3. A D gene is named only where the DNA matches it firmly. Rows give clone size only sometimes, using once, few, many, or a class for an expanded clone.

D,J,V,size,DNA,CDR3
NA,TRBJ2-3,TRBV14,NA,TGTGCCAGCAGCCTCATTCGGGGGATAGATACGCAGTATTTT,CASSLIRGIDTQYF
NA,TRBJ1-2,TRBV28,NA,TGTGCCAGCAGGCGCACAGGGACTAACTATGGCTACACCTTC,CASRRTGTNYGYTF
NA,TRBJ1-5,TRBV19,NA,TGTGCCAGTAGTCCTGACTATAGCAATCAGCCCCAGCATTTT,CASSPDYSNQPQHF
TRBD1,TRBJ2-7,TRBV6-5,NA,TGTGCCAGCAGTTATAGCGGACAGGGGGCTTACTACGAGCAGTACTTC,CASSYSGQGAYYEQYF
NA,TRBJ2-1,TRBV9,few,TGTGCCAGCACAACCGGTCCAGGGTCCTACAATGAGCAGTTCTTC,CASTTGPGSYNEQFF
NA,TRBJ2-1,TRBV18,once,TGTGCCAGCTCACCACCAAATTTTAGTGAGCAGTTCTTC,CASSPPNFSEQFF
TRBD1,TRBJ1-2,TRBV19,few,TGTGCCAGTAGTATCCTTGGACAGGGTTCTGGCTACACCTTC,CASSILGQGSGYTF
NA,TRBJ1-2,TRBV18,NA,TGTGCCAGCTCACCATTGAGCTCTAACTATGGCTACACCTTC,CASSPLSSNYGYTF
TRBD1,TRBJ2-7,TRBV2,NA,TGTGCCAGCAGTGATTTGGGACAGGGGTCGGAGCAGTACTTC,CASSDLGQGSEQYF
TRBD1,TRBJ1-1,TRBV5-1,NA,TGCGCCAGCAGCTTGGAGGGACAGCTACAAAAAGAGTTCTTT,CASSLEGQLQKEFF
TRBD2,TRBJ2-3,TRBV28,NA,TGTGCCAGCAGTTTGTTGACTAGCGGGAGGGCCGATACGCAGTATTTT,CASSLLTSGRADTQYF
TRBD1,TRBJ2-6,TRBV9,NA,TGTGCCAGCAGCGTATTTGACAGGGCCGGCCCTGGGGCCAACGTCCTGACTTTC,CASSVFDRAGPGANVLTF
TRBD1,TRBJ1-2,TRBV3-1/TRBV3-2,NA,TGTGCCAGCAGCCACCAGGGGGCGGAAGGCTACACCTTC,CASSHQGAEGYTF
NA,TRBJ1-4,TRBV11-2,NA,TGTGCCAGCAGCCAAGGGGCGCGAGAAAAACTGTTTTTT,CASSQGAREKLFF
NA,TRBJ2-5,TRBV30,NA,TGTGCCTGGAGTAATAGAGAGACCCAGTACTTC,CAWSNRETQYF
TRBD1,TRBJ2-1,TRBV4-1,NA,TGCGCCAGCAGCCAAGATAGCACAGGGGCCTACAATGAGCAGTTCTTC,CASSQDSTGAYNEQFF
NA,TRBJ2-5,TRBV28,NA,TGTGCCAGCAAAGGGAGTTTGGAGACCCAGTACTTC,CASKGSLETQYF
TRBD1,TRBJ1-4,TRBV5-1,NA,TGCGCCAGCAGCCCACAGGGGGAAAAACTGTTTTTT,CASSPQGEKLFF
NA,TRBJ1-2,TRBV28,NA,TGTGCCAGCAGGGAGGGGAGGGGAGTAGGGGGCTACACCTTC,CASREGRGVGGYTF
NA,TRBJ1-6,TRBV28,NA,TGTGCCAGCGGGGATGGAGGGAGCTCCTATAATTCACCCCTCCACTTT,CASGDGGSSYNSPLHF
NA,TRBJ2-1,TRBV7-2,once,TGTGCCAGCAGCCAAGGGACTGCCTACAATGAGCAGTTCTTC,CASSQGTAYNEQFF
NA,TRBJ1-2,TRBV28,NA,TGTGCCAGCAAGAATAGGGGGAGAGGCTACACCTTC,CASKNRGRGYTF
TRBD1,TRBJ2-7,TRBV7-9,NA,TGTGCCAGCAGCTTTTTGGTGACAGGGGTGCCGGAGCAGTACTTC,CASSFLVTGVPEQYF
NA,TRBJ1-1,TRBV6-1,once,TGTGCCAGCAGTGAAGATACAGAGACAGCTGAAGCTTTCTTT,CASSEDTETAEAFF
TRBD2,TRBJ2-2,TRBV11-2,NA,TGTGCCAGCAACCCCCGATCTAGCGGGACTCGGGGGGAGCTGTTTTTT,CASNPRSSGTRGELFF
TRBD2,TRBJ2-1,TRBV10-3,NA,TGTGCCATCAGTGAGCCTAGCGGGGTTTACAATGAGCAGTTCTTC,CAISEPSGVYNEQFF
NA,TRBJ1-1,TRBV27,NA,TGTGCCAGCAGTCCCCGACAGGCAAGGGGCCAAGGCACTGAAGCTTTCTTT,CASSPRQARGQGTEAFF
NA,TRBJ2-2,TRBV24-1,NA,TGTGCCACCAGTGATTCAGGGATCCCGAACACCGGGGAGCTGTTTTTT,CATSDSGIPNTGELFF
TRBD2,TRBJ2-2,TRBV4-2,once,TGTGCCAGCAGCCTTGGCAGACTAGCGGGGCAAACCGGGGAGCTGTTTTTT,CASSLGRLAGQTGELFF
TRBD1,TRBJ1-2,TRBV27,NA,TGTGCCAGCGGGACAGTTCTGAACTATGGCTACACCTTC,CASGTVLNYGYTF
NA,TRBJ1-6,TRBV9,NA,TGTGCCAGCAGCGCTATCCCGAGCTCCTATAATTCACCCCTCCACTTT,CASSAIPSSYNSPLHF
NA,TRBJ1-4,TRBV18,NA,TGTGCCAGCTCACCACAGGGGCAGTTCCAAGAAAAACTGTTTTTT,CASSPQGQFQEKLFF
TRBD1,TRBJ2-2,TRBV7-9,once,TGTGCCAGCAGCCCGGACAGGGGGCAGACCGGGGAGCTGTTTTTT,CASSPDRGQTGELFF
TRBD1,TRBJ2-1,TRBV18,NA,TGTGCCAGCTCACTGACAGGGTTCAATGAGCAGTTCTTC,CASSLTGFNEQFF
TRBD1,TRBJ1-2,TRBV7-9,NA,TGTGCCAGCAGCTTAGTCGCAGGGGGCGTTGGCTACACCTTC,CASSLVAGGVGYTF
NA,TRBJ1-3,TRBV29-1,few,TGCAGCGTCCTGACAGGTCTCTCTGGAAACACCATATATTTT,CSVLTGLSGNTIYF
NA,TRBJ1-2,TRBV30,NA,TGTGCCTGGAGTTCCCTCCTGACAATAGGCTATGGCTACACCTTC,CAWSSLLTIGYGYTF
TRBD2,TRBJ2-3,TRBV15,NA,TGTGCCACCAGCTCGCCGCTAGCGGGAAAGCCGGATACGCAGTATTTT,CATSSPLAGKPDTQYF
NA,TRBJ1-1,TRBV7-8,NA,TGTGCCAGCAGCTTAGTGGTACGGGGGGCGAACACTGAAGCTTTCTTT,CASSLVVRGANTEAFF
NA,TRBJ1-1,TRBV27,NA,TGTGCCAGCAGGTTACAGGCAATGAACACTGAAGCTTTCTTT,CASRLQAMNTEAFF
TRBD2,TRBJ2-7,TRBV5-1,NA,TGCGCCAGCAGCGGGGGACTAGACACCTACGAGCAGTACTTC,CASSGGLDTYEQYF
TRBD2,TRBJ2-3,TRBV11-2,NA,TGTGCCAGCTTAGCGGGTTTGACAGATACGCAGTATTTT,CASLAGLTDTQYF
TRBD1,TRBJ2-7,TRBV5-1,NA,TGCGCCAGCAGCCCCGGGACAGGGACCTACGAGCAGTACTTC,CASSPGTGTYEQYF
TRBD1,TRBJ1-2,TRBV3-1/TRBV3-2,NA,TGTGCCAGCAGCCAACCTACAGGGGGCGTGGGGGGCTACACCTTC,CASSQPTGGVGGYTF
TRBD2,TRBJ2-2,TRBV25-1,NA,TGTGCCAGCACCGGACTAGCACCCACCGGGGAGCTGTTTTTT,CASTGLAPTGELFF
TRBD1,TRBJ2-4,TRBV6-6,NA,TGTGCCAGCAGTCACGGGACAGGGGGGGCCAAAAACATTCAGTACTTC,CASSHGTGGAKNIQYF
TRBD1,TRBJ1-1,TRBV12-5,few,TGTGCTAGTGCCCTAATAGGACAGGGGAACACTGAAGCTTTCTTT,CASALIGQGNTEAFF
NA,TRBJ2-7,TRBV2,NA,TGTGCCAGCAGCCCGTCCTACGAGCAGTACTTC,CASSPSYEQYF